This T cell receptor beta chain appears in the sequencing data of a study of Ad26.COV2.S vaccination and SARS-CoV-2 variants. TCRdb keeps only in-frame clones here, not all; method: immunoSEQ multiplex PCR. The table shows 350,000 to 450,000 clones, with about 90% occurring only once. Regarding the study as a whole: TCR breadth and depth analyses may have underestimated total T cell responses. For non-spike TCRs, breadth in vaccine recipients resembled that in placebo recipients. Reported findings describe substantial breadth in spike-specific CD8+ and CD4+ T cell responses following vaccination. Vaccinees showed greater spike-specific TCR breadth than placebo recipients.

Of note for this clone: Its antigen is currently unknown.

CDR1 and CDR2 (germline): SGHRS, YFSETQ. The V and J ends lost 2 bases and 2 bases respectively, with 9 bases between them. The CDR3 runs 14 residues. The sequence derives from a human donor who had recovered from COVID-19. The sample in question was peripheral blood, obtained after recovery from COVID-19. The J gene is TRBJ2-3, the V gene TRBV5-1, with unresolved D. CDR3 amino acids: CASSFELVTDTQYF. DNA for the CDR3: TGCGCCAGCAGCTTTGAATTGGTCACAGATACGCAGTATTTT.